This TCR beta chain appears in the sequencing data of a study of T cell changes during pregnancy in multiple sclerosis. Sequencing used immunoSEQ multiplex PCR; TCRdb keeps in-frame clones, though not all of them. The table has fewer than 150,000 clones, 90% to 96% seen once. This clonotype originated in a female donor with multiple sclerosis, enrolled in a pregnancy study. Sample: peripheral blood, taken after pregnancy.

CDR3 loop: CASSSVGLAETNEQFF. The CDR3 DNA reads TGTGCCAGCAGTTCCGTTGGACTAGCGGAGACCAATGAGCAGTTCTTC. V usage is TRBV6-5 and J usage is TRBJ2-1, with 10 bases fitting TRBD2. This CDR3 is 16 amino acids long. V was pared by 4 bases and J by 6 bases, with 9 bases of the junction left unmatched. Germline assignment: CDR1 MNHEY and CDR2 SVGAGI.